The 7 T cell receptor beta chains given below trace back to one sample, sequenced in a study of Ad26.COV2.S vaccination and SARS-CoV-2 variants. Indicated treatment: 15 to 20 received Ad26.COV2.S at low or high dose, single or two shots; about 5 received placebo; per-sample allocation not given. Following the first vaccine or placebo injection, samples were taken on day 63. TCRdb keeps only in-frame clones here, not all; method: immunoSEQ multiplex PCR. This table holds hundreds of thousands of clones, 70% to 90% found once. The sequencing here drew on peripheral blood, taken in a trial of Ad26.COV2.S vaccine versus placebo. These receptor sequences come from a person between 18 and 60 years old who received the Ad26.COV2.S COVID-19 vaccine or a placebo.

This rearrangement joins TRBV5-6 to TRBJ1-1; D is undetermined. The V end was cut by 1 base, the J end by 3 bases, with 13 bases between. Germline V gene lookup returns CDR1 SGHDT and CDR2 YYEEEE. The CDR3 extends over 15 amino acids. This CDR3 is CASSLWGLGDTEAFF. CDR3 sequence (DNA): TGTGCCAGCAGCTTGTGGGGTCTCGGGGACACTGAAGCTTTCTTT.

The genes are TRBV7-2 and TRBJ1-4; no definite D call. The V end lost 4 bases, the J end lost 3 bases, and 15 bases lay between the germline ends. CDR3 length: 16 residues. The germline CDR1 and CDR2 sequences are SGHTA and FQGNSA. Here the CDR3 reads CASSSQVAVANEKLFF. The CDR3 DNA is TGTGCCAGCAGCTCACAAGTCGCGGTGGCTAATGAAAAACTGTTTTTT.

The chain carries TRBV5-6 and TRBJ1-2, with a possible D match to TRBD1 (5 bases). The V gene lost 4 bases and the J gene lost 6 bases, with 13 bases spanning the gap. Looked up from germline, CDR1 is SGHDT and CDR2 is YYEEEE. The CDR3 sequence is 13 residues long. The CDR3 coding sequence is TGTGCCAGCAGCCGGGGCGGGGTAGATGGCTACACCTTC. It encodes CASSRGGVDGYTF. Supplemented by reference TRBV5-6 and TRBJ1-2, the full variable domain reads DAGVTQSPTHLIKTRGQQVTLRCSPKSGHDTVSWYQQALGQGPQFIFQYYEEEERQRGNFPDRFSGHQFPNYSSELNVNALLLGDSALYLCASSRGGVDGYTFGSGTRLTVV.

V gene TRBV2 combines with J gene TRBJ2-3; D is perhaps TRBD2 (5 bases). CDR3 length equals 13 residues. The germline V gene has CDR1 SNHLY and CDR2 FYNNEI. The V gene lost 8 bases and the J gene lost 4 bases, with 13 bases spanning the gap. CDR3 nucleotide sequence: TGTGCCAGCCTGGACTCTAGGCCAGATACGCAGTATTTT. Translated, it gives CASLDSRPDTQYF.

J is TRBJ2-2 and V is TRBV3-1 (or the pseudogene TRBV3-2), with D unclear. The V gene's germline CDR1 is LGHDT and CDR2 YNNKEL (reference sequence). V was clipped by 0 bases and J by 1 base, with 6 bases between them. CDR3 length: 15 residues. For the CDR3, the DNA is TGTGCCAGCAGCCAAGAATCCGGGAACACCGGGGAGCTGTTTTTT. This codes for CASSQESGNTGELFF.

The V and J genes are TRBV7-2 and TRBJ2-3; D may be TRBD1 (5 bases). The CDR3 totals 17 residues. Germline CDR1 SGHTA, CDR2 FQGNSA. Trimming removed 7 bases from V and 5 bases from J, with 25 bases in between. The CDR3 DNA is TGTGCCAGCACAGCACCCCCAAGACCATTTCAGGGAGATACGCAGTATTTT. Its translation: CASTAPPRPFQGDTQYF. Variable domain in full (rest from reference TRBV7-2 and TRBJ2-3): GAGVSQSPSNKVTEKGKDVELRCDPISGHTALYWYRQSLGQGLEFLIYFQGNSAPDKSGLPSDRFSAERTGGSVSTLTIQRTQQEDSAVYLCASTAPPRPFQGDTQYFGPGTRLTVL.

The CDR3 nucleotides read TGTGCCATCAGTGGCGGACAGGGCTCCTATAATTCACCCCTCCACTTT. Translation: CAISGGQGSYNSPLHF. The chain joins TRBV10-3 to TRBJ1-6; 8 nucleotides align to TRBD1. J gave up 0 bases and V 4 bases, and 2 bases lay outside the gene matches. Germline CDR1 ENHRY, CDR2 SYGVKD. This CDR3 spans 16 amino acids.